This T cell receptor (beta chain) was captured by sequencing in a study of shared clonotypes between healthy human individuals. Trimming took 4 bases from V and 7 from J; bases not matched to a gene: 6. This CDR3 spans 15 amino acids. Germline lookup yields CDR1 SEHNR and CDR2 FQNEAQ (reference sequence). Broader study findings: Generally, naive subsets came out with larger estimated richness than memory subsets.

Data came from immunoSEQ multiplex PCR; TCRdb stores just in-frame clones and leaves some out. The sample lists about 380,000 clones; around 96% were seen once. Comment on this clone: Its antigen remains unidentified.

The clonotype comes from a man aged 30 to 39 in good health. This chain links TRBV7-9 with TRBJ2-7; 14 positions match TRBD2. Sequenced sample: memory CD8+ T cells sorted from blood. Indicated subset: CD45RO+ cells pooled with CCR7-negative TemRA cells. CDR3 coding DNA: TGTGCCAGCAGCTCCGGGACTAGCGGGAGTAGGGAGCAGTACTTC. Protein: CASSSGTSGSREQYF.